This entry lists 20 T cell receptor beta chains sequenced from one sample in a study of blood T cell repertoires in COVID-19. Only in-frame clones appear in the TCRdb table, and some are missing; sequencing was by immunoSEQ multiplex PCR. The sample lists about 180,000 clones, around 83% seen once, with over 1.5% in the top ten. Specimen: peripheral blood. The origin of the receptors is a human donor in a cohort sampled during active COVID-19.

The sample holds a few counts of this clone. The chain carries TRBV4-2 and TRBJ1-2; 7 positions match TRBD1. CDR1 LGHNA and CDR2 YNFKEQ come from the germline V gene. This CDR3 contains 15 residues. V shed 4 bases, J shed 3 bases, and the junction held 8 bases outside the gene matches. CDR3 DNA sequence: TGTGCCAGCAGCCCCTTGGAGGGGGCTGACTATGGCTACACCTTC. It specifies CASSPLEGADYGYTF.

The chain carries TRBV5-6 and TRBJ1-1; perhaps TRBD1 as D (6 bases). The ends were cut back, 5 bases at V and 0 bases at J, with 11 bases in the middle. Germline-derived CDR1 and CDR2 are SGHDT and YYEEEE. The CDR3 consists of 14 residues. The CDR3, as DNA: TGTGCCAGCAGGAGACAGGTAATGAACACTGAAGCTTTCTTT. Amino acid sequence: CASRRQVMNTEAFF.

V and J are TRBV5-1 and TRBJ1-4; D possibly corresponds to TRBD1 (5 bases). Germline V gene data show CDR1 as SGHRS and CDR2 as YFSETQ. Between the trimmed V and J ends, which lost 4 bases and 0 bases, there was a span of 10 bases. The CDR3 runs 15 residues. The CDR3 spells CASSTQGATNEKLFF. DNA of the CDR3: TGCGCCAGCAGCACGCAGGGTGCAACTAATGAAAAACTGTTTTTT.

This chain connects TRBV29-1 to TRBJ2-7; 9 nucleotides line up with TRBD2. Germline trimming cut 6 bases from V and 2 bases from J; bases unmatched to any gene: 8. CDR3 length equals 14 residues. The germline V gene encodes CDR1 SQVTM and CDR2 ANQGSEA. The CDR3 nucleotides read TGCAGCGTCCTCACTAGCGGGCCTCCCTACGAGCAGTACTTC. It translates to CSVLTSGPPYEQYF.

The genes are TRBV28 and TRBJ2-7, with D unclear. Germline CDR1 is MDHEN and CDR2 is SYDVKM. The CDR3 spans 11 residues. Trimming shortened V by 4 bases and J by 5 bases, and 6 bases separated the two germline ends. This CDR3 reads CASSYPNEQYF. The CDR3 nucleotides read TGTGCCAGCAGTTACCCTAACGAGCAGTACTTC.

The chain carries TRBV10-1 and TRBJ1-4; D is unresolved. The CDR3 consists of 13 residues. The germline V gene has CDR1 WNHNN and CDR2 SYGVQD (reference sequence). Trimming cost V 5 bases and J 0 bases, with 4 bases left between them. In DNA form, the CDR3 reads TGCGCCAGCAGTTCAACAACTAATGAAAAACTGTTTTTT. This codes for CASSSTTNEKLFF.

The chain is built from TRBV4-3 and TRBJ1-4; 8 bases are a match to TRBD1. After removal of 1 base from V and 3 bases from J, the junction contained 1 base not matched to a gene. The germline gives CDR1 LGHNA, CDR2 YSLEER. This CDR3 spans 15 amino acids. This CDR3 is CASSQGQGPNEKLFF. CDR3 DNA: TGCGCCAGCAGCCAAGGACAGGGGCCTAATGAAAAACTGTTTTTT.

This clone was seen more than once but under ten times. This chain joins TRBV29-1 and TRBJ1-1; possibly TRBD1 for D (5 bases). CDR1 is SQVTM and CDR2 is ANQGSEA in the germline V gene. The CDR3 runs to 15 residues. V lost 3 bases to trimming and J lost 11 bases, with 25 bases between them. The CDR3 DNA is TGCAGCGTTGACCCCGGCAGGGCGGCATCGGCATCGGCTTTCTTT. Protein sequence: CSVDPGRAASASAFF.

V usage is TRBV4-1 and J usage is TRBJ1-5, with D possibly being TRBD1 (5 bases). Germline V lookup: CDR1 MGHRA, CDR2 YSYEKL. The ends were cut back, 3 bases at V and 4 bases at J, with 16 bases in the middle. The CDR3 runs 16 residues. The CDR3 nucleotides are TGCGCCAGCAGCCACGAACCGGGGGTTCTTAATCAGCCCCAGCATTTT. It encodes CASSHEPGVLNQPQHF.

This clone was counted a single time. This chain connects TRBV9 to TRBJ2-7; 11 bases are a match to TRBD1. J was trimmed by 4 bases and V by 3 bases; bases with no gene match: 6. The CDR3 covers 15 residues. Per germline, CDR1 SGDLS and CDR2 YYNGEE. The CDR3 is CASSATGTGGYEQYF. The DNA for the CDR3 is TGTGCCAGCAGCGCTACCGGGACAGGGGGATACGAGCAGTACTTC.

J is TRBJ2-3 and V is TRBV24-1, with a weak D call TRBD1 (6 bases). The CDR3 totals 15 residues. V lost 4 bases to trimming and J lost 0 bases, with 10 bases between them. The V gene's germline CDR1 is KGHDR and CDR2 SFDVKD. CDR3 sequence reads: CATSEPGTSTDTQYF. For the CDR3, the DNA is TGTGCCACCAGTGAACCAGGGACAAGCACAGATACGCAGTATTTT.

The chain joins TRBV9 to TRBJ2-2; possibly TRBD2 for D (6 bases). This CDR3 is built from 17 residues. Germline assignment: CDR1 SGDLS and CDR2 YYNGEE. V lost 3 bases and J 3 bases, leaving 18 bases between the germline ends. DNA of the CDR3: TGTGCCAGCAGCGCCCGGGGAGGTACCTCGGACACCGGGGAGCTGTTTTTT. Protein product: CASSARGGTSDTGELFF.

This clone showed up just a few times. The rearrangement links TRBV5-5 to TRBJ2-7; 9 nucleotides agree with TRBD2. The CDR3 is 14 amino acids. The ends lost 4 bases at V and 2 bases at J; junction bases unmatched: 4. Germline CDR1 reads SGHKS; CDR2 reads YYEKEE (reference sequence). The DNA for the CDR3 is TGTGCCAGCAGCCTGACTAGCGGCCCCTACGAGCAGTACTTC. Translated, it gives CASSLTSGPYEQYF.

This clone was found a few times. The chain employs TRBV19 and TRBJ2-7, with 7 bases aligning to TRBD1. The ends lost 7 bases at V and 5 bases at J; junction bases unmatched: 8. Germline CDR1 and CDR2: LNHDA and SQIVND (reference sequence). This CDR3 has 13 residues. The CDR3 here is CASTPRQGHEQYF. CDR3 in DNA: TGTGCCAGTACTCCTCGACAGGGCCACGAGCAGTACTTC. The whole variable domain, filled in from reference TRBV19 and TRBJ2-7, reads DGGITQSPKYLFRKEGQNVTLSCEQNLNHDAMYWYRQDPGQGLRLIYYSQIVNDFQKGDIAEGYSVSREKKESFPLTVTSAQKNPTAFYLCASTPRQGHEQYFGPGTRLTVT.

The rearrangement uses TRBV7-2 and TRBJ1-1, with D possibly being TRBD1 (6 bases). Looked up from germline, CDR1 is SGHTA and CDR2 is FQGNSA. The CDR3 has 13 residues. V was pared by 3 bases and J by 4 bases, with 9 bases between. CDR3 in amino acids: CASSFQQGTEAFF. In DNA form, the CDR3 reads TGTGCCAGCAGCTTTCAACAGGGCACTGAAGCTTTCTTT.

This clone was counted only a few times. The junction departs from the called germline gene at one end, perhaps through a read error. The chain joins TRBV6-1 to TRBJ1-1, with TRBD1 matching 7 bases. The CDR3 is 17 residues long. The germline CDR1 and CDR2 sequences are MNHNS and SASEGT. CDR3 sequence reads: CASSQAGPTGARTEAFF. For the CDR3, the DNA is TGTGCCAGCAGTCAAGCCGGCCCTACAGGGGCAAGGACTGAAGCTTTCTTT.

This rearrangement joins TRBV7-2 to TRBJ2-7, with D possibly TRBD1 on 6 matching bases. Per germline, CDR1 SGHTA and CDR2 FQGNSA. Trimming pared 3 bases from V and 3 bases from J, leaving 9 bases between. This CDR3 contains 13 residues. The CDR3 DNA sequence: TGTGCCAGCAGCTTGGGCAGGGGCTACGAGCAGTACTTC. It encodes CASSLGRGYEQYF. Supplemented by reference TRBV7-2 and TRBJ2-7, the full variable domain reads GAGVSQSPSNKVTEKGKDVELRCDPISGHTALYWYRQSLGQGLEFLIYFQGNSAPDKSGLPSDRFSAERTGGSVSTLTIQRTQQEDSAVYLCASSLGRGYEQYFGPGTRLTVT.

J is TRBJ1-1 and V is TRBV5-1; D is perhaps TRBD1 (5 bases). The CDR3 runs to 14 residues. Germline V gives CDR1 SGHRS, CDR2 YFSETQ. Trimming took 4 bases from V and 0 from J, leaving 10 bases between them. CDR3 bases: TGCGCCAGCAGCCCAGGACACCTGAACACTGAAGCTTTCTTT. Its translation: CASSPGHLNTEAFF.

The gene calls are TRBV6-4 and TRBJ2-2; TRBD2 matches 7 bases. Germline loops: CDR1 MRHNA, CDR2 SNTAGT. This CDR3 is 14 amino acids long. V lost 4 bases, J lost 5 bases, and 4 bases stayed unmatched. CDR3 DNA sequence: TGTGCCAGCAGTGTCCAGGGAGGGACCGGGGAGCTGTTTTTT. Protein sequence: CASSVQGGTGELFF.

The rearrangement uses TRBV7-2 and TRBJ1-5, with no clear D. CDR3 length: 14 amino acids. V was clipped by 2 bases and J by 7 bases, with 12 bases between them. CDR1 and CDR2 (germline): SGHTA, FQGNSA. The CDR3 DNA follows: TGTGCCAGCAGCTTAAGCGGTCCCCCCCAGCCCCAGCATTTT. It encodes CASSLSGPPQPQHF.